The next 15 T cell receptor beta chains were all read from a single sample in a study of blood T cell repertoires in COVID-19. Data came from immunoSEQ multiplex PCR; TCRdb stores just in-frame clones and leaves some out. The sample contains approximately 160,000 clones, approximately 91% of which appear only once. What was sequenced was peripheral blood. All receptors come from a man over 45 with acute or convalescent COVID-19.

The CDR3 nucleotides are TGTGCCAGTGAACATAACACCGGGGAGCTGTTTTTT. It is translated as CASEHNTGELFF. This sequence joins TRBV13 and TRBJ2-2; D gene ambiguous. The CDR3 sequence is 12 residues long. V was clipped by 9 bases and J by 2 bases, with 7 bases between them. CDR1 is PRHDT, CDR2 FYEKMQ, per germline (reference sequence). Drawing the rest from reference TRBV13 and TRBJ2-2, the complete variable domain is AAGVIQSPRHLIKEKRETATLKCYPIPRHDTVYWYQQGPGQDPQFLISFYEKMQSDKGSIPDRFSAQQFSDYHSELNMSSLELGDSALYFCASEHNTGELFFGEGSRLTVL.

This chain links TRBV18 with TRBJ2-5; TRBD1 aligns across 10 bases. CDR3 size: 16 residues. Germline V gives CDR1 KGHSH, CDR2 LQKENI. V trimming: 3 bases; J trimming: 1 base; junction bases outside the gene matches: 5. The CDR3 protein is CASSPGTGASQETQYF. Written as DNA, the CDR3 is TGTGCCAGCTCACCGGGGACAGGGGCCTCCCAAGAGACCCAGTACTTC.

The rearrangement uses TRBV7-2 and TRBJ2-3; 12 bases map to TRBD2. The CDR3 totals 16 residues. The germline gives CDR1 SGHTA, CDR2 FQGNSA. Trimming cost V 2 bases and J 5 bases; bases outside gene matches: 5. The DNA of the CDR3 is TGTGCCAGCAGCTTAACTAGCGGGGGGTCGGAAGATACGCAGTATTTT. Translation gives CASSLTSGGSEDTQYF.

The chain combines TRBV28 with TRBJ2-3, with D maybe TRBD2 (6 bases). Deletions cut 2 bases from V and 8 bases from J, with 11 bases between. The CDR3 has 13 amino acids. Germline V gives CDR1 MDHEN, CDR2 SYDVKM. The CDR3 bases are TGTGCCAGCAGTTTAATCGGGGGAGTTACGCAGTATTTT. It specifies CASSLIGGVTQYF.

This sequence joins TRBV6-6 and TRBJ1-5; tentatively, D is TRBD1 (6 bases). The V gene's germline CDR1 is MNHNY and CDR2 SVGAGI (reference sequence). This CDR3 has 15 residues. V lost 6 bases and J 8 bases, leaving 20 bases between the germline ends. The CDR3 is CASSLSLDPGEPQHF. CDR3 DNA sequence: TGTGCCAGCAGCTTATCACTCGACCCAGGGGAGCCCCAGCATTTT.

The chain employs TRBV10-2 and TRBJ1-1; D uncertain. V lost 6 bases to trimming and J lost 0 bases, with 8 bases between them. The germline CDR1 and CDR2 sequences are WSHSY and SAAADI. The CDR3 covers 13 residues. This chain's CDR3 is CASSLSLNTEAFF. The CDR3 DNA reads TGCGCCAGCAGCCTATCCCTGAACACTGAAGCTTTCTTT.

The rearrangement links TRBV5-1 to TRBJ2-2; perhaps TRBD1 as D (5 bases). From germline, CDR1 is SGHRS and CDR2 YFSETQ. This CDR3 contains 15 residues. The V and J ends lost 2 bases and 4 bases respectively, with 12 bases between them. The CDR3 sequence is CASSLQDQVTGELFF. The CDR3 DNA is TGCGCCAGCAGCTTACAGGACCAGGTCACCGGGGAGCTGTTTTTT.

This chain's CDR3 is CASSTQGFDEKLFF. The CDR3 DNA reads TGTGCCAGTAGTACGCAGGGATTTGATGAAAAACTGTTTTTT. The chain carries TRBV19 and TRBJ1-4; possible D gene TRBD1, 5 bases. Deletions cut 4 bases from V and 6 bases from J, with 12 bases between. The CDR3 loop spans 14 amino acids. Germline assignment: CDR1 LNHDA and CDR2 SQIVND (reference sequence).

The chain links TRBV6-5 to TRBJ1-2, with D possibly being TRBD1 (5 bases). Trimming removed 7 bases at V and 0 bases at J, with 15 bases between. Germline V CDR1 and CDR2: MNHEY, SVGAGI. The CDR3 loop spans 15 amino acids. The CDR3 coding sequence is TGTGCCAGCAACCCGGGGCGGGAGGCTAACTATGGCTACACCTTC. This codes for CASNPGREANYGYTF.

V gene TRBV10-3 combines with J gene TRBJ1-5; D not resolved. The germline V gene has CDR1 ENHRY and CDR2 SYGVKD. V lost 0 bases and J 6 bases, leaving 9 bases between the germline ends. This CDR3 comprises 14 residues. CDR3 sequence: CAISESLAGQPQHF. The DNA for the CDR3 is TGTGCCATCAGTGAGTCTCTGGCGGGTCAGCCCCAGCATTTT.

This rearrangement joins TRBV4-1 to TRBJ2-2; 13 bases fit TRBD2. This CDR3 is 18 amino acids long. J lost 6 bases, V lost 1 base, and 8 bases had no gene match. Germline V gene sequence: CDR1 MGHRA, CDR2 YSYEKL. For the CDR3, the DNA is TGCGCCAGCAGCCAAGGGACTAGCGGGAGATTAGGTGCCGGGGAGCTGTTTTTT. The encoded protein is CASSQGTSGRLGAGELFF.

This chain uses TRBV28 with TRBJ1-2; 7 bases fit TRBD1. The CDR3 is 14 residues long. J was trimmed by 4 bases and V by 0 bases; bases with no gene match: 2. CDR1 is MDHEN and CDR2 is SYDVKM in the germline V gene. The CDR3 region is CASSLWGDSYGYTF. The CDR3 DNA sequence: TGTGCCAGCAGTTTATGGGGGGACAGCTATGGCTACACCTTC.

V usage is TRBV7-3 and J usage is TRBJ2-1; 7 bases match TRBD1. Germline V lookup: CDR1 SGHTA, CDR2 FQGTGA. CDR3 length equals 15 residues. V trimming: 2 bases; J trimming: 6 bases; junction bases outside the gene matches: 7. The CDR3, as DNA: TGTGCCAGCAGCTTATCAGGGACAGAGAGCAATGAGCAGTTCTTC. The encoded protein is CASSLSGTESNEQFF.

This clone showed up just once. The rearrangement uses TRBV10-1 and TRBJ2-7; D remains ambiguous. V lost 3 bases, J lost 2 bases, and 8 bases lay in between. The CDR3 covers 13 residues. CDR1 and CDR2 from the germline V gene are WNHNN and SYGVQD (reference sequence). The CDR3 nucleotides are TGCGCCAGCAGTGATTCGGGTACCTACGAGCAGTACTTC. This codes for CASSDSGTYEQYF.

The chain couples TRBV2 to TRBJ2-7; TRBD2 matches 10 bases. V dropped 6 bases and J dropped 7; count of bases not matched to a gene: 15. There are 16 residues in the CDR3. Looked up from germline, CDR1 is SNHLY and CDR2 is FYNNEI. CDR3 nucleotide sequence: TGTGCCAGCAGAGATCCTAGCGGGGGTGCTTCTGGGGAGCAGTACGTC. Translating gives CASRDPSGGASGEQYV.